Here is one T cell receptor (beta chain) with its context. Produced via immunoSEQ multiplex PCR; TCRdb's table is partial and in-frame only. The data contain 250,000 to 350,000 clones, approximately 93% of them singletons. The source of the sample is a study of blood T cell repertoires in COVID-19. The CDR3 runs 15 residues. The V gene end was trimmed by 4 bases and the J gene end by 5 bases; junction bases not matched to a gene: 8. CDR1 is SGHRS, CDR2 YFSETQ, per germline. V is TRBV5-1 and J is TRBJ2-2; 7 bases map to TRBD1. Sequenced input: peripheral blood. The sequence was collected from a woman in her twenties or thirties with COVID-19, enrolled during active disease. The CDR3 DNA is TGCGCCAGCAGCATCGACAGGGTAGAAACCGGGGAGCTGTTTTTT. Its protein product is CASSIDRVETGELFF.